Below, 32 T cell receptor beta chains from the same sample are listed, as sequenced in a study of T cells in Graves' hyperthyroidism and ophthalmopathy (dated by TCRdb to about 2019). The library was generated by multiplex PCR. TCRdb records Illumina HiSeq 2000 as the sequencer. The TCR beta CDR3 regions were amplified from the RNA transcripts. The first round of RT-PCR for the TCR CDR3 was performed with the HTBI primer set and the Qiagen OneStep RT-PCR kit. TCRdb trimmed public reads at Q25 via fastp, called clones via MiXCR and kept in-frame beta chains. Each CDR3 protein appears once, grouped with its most common genes and DNA. Counted in this sample were 700,000 or so distinct CDR3 sequences; 15% to 20% of them appeared once. Around 7.7% of the sample comes from the top ten. Sequenced: blood. These receptors came from a man aged 18 to 29 with Graves' hyperthyroidism.

Many counts were recorded for this clonotype. This chain links TRBV12-3 or TRBV12-4 with TRBJ2-3; D gene ambiguous. The CDR3 runs to 14 residues. Trimming removed 6 bases at V and 0 bases at J, with 10 bases between. CDR3 coding DNA: TGTGCCAGCAGCAGGCAGTTCAGCACAGATACGCAGTATTTT. Amino acids: CASSRQFSTDTQYF.

This clonotype occurred many times. This chain connects TRBV12-3 or TRBV12-4 to TRBJ2-1, with TRBD2 matching over 15 bases. The V segment lost 6 bases and the J segment 8 bases; nucleotides outside the gene matches: 8. This CDR3 is 16 amino acids long. The CDR3 nucleotides read TGTGCCAGCAGCGTTGGGACTAGCGGGAGGAACCATGAGCAGTTCTTC. Amino acids: CASSVGTSGRNHEQFF.

The V and J genes are TRBV4-3 and TRBJ1-3; D call uncertain. The ends were cut back, 3 bases at V and 2 bases at J, with 14 bases in the middle. Germline V gene lookup returns CDR1 LGHNA and CDR2 YSLEER. This CDR3 contains 16 residues. In nucleotides, the CDR3 is TGCGCCAGCAGCCAGGACGGGCTGGGAACTGGAAACACCATATATTTT. Protein: CASSQDGLGTGNTIYF.

This clonotype was seen many times. CDR3 coding DNA: TGCAGCGGGGACGGGTCAGGACTCACAGATACGCAGTATTTT. This encodes CSGDGSGLTDTQYF. The chain uses TRBV29-1 and TRBJ2-3, with D perhaps being TRBD1 or TRBD2 (5 bases each). The V end lost 7 bases, the J end lost 2 bases, and 16 bases lay between the germline ends. There are 14 residues in the CDR3. Germline lookup yields CDR1 SQVTM and CDR2 ANQGSEA.

The V and J genes are TRBV7-9 and TRBJ2-1; D is perhaps TRBD2 (7 bases). V shed 1 base and J shed 4 bases, with 17 bases lying between them. Looked up from germline, CDR1 is SEHNR and CDR2 is FQNEAQ (reference sequence). The CDR3 totals 17 residues. The CDR3: CASSLEGGGGFYNEQFF. Here the CDR3 DNA reads TGTGCCAGCAGCTTAGAGGGGGGCGGGGGCTTTTACAATGAGCAGTTCTTC.

The V call is TRBV5-1, the J call TRBJ2-5; D may be TRBD1 or TRBD2 (6 bases each). V was pared by 6 bases and J by 3 bases, with 15 bases between. Germline lookup yields CDR1 SGHRS and CDR2 YFSETQ. The CDR3 consists of 14 residues. The CDR3 DNA reads TGCGCCAGCACCGAGATAGGGGGGAAAGAGACCCAGTACTTC. Protein: CASTEIGGKETQYF.

The V call is TRBV5-1, the J call TRBJ2-1, with a tentative D call TRBD1 (6 bases). The CDR3 has 15 residues. Germline V gene data show CDR1 as SGHRS and CDR2 as YFSETQ. V lost 2 bases, J lost 7 bases, and 16 bases lay in between. The DNA of the CDR3 is TGCGCCAGCAGCTTTCTCCCGGCAGGGGAAAATGAGCAGTTCTTC. Translating gives CASSFLPAGENEQFF. Full variable domain (rest looked up from reference TRBV5-1 and TRBJ2-1): KAGVTQTPRYLIKTRGQQVTLSCSPISGHRSVSWYQQTPGQGLQFLFEYFSETQRNKGNFPGRFSGRQFSNSRSEMNVSTLELGDSALYLCASSFLPAGENEQFFGPGTRLTVL.

This clonotype has just one count. The chain is built from TRBV20-1 and TRBJ1-4; the match to TRBD1 covers 7 bases. This CDR3 spans 15 amino acids. Unmatched junction bases numbered 9, after V lost 3 bases and J lost 5 bases. Germline assignment: CDR1 DFQATT and CDR2 SNEGSKA (reference sequence). CDR3 region: CSASPQTGWNEKLFF. CDR3 sequence (DNA): TGCAGTGCTAGCCCCCAGACAGGGTGGAATGAAAAACTGTTTTTT.

The chain has TRBV29-1 and TRBJ2-7, with 7 bases lining up with TRBD2. Losses at the gene ends were 5 bases for V and 5 bases for J; bases not matched to a gene: 9. CDR3 length: 13 amino acids. The germline CDR1 and CDR2 sequences are SQVTM and ANQGSEA. As DNA, the CDR3 is TGCAGCGTTAGCGGGGACCCCGGGGACGAGCAGTACTTC. Translated: CSVSGDPGDEQYF.

The chain links TRBV28 to TRBJ2-5, with D possibly matching TRBD1 (6 bases). Per the germline V gene, CDR1 is MDHEN and CDR2 is SYDVKM. V was cut by 7 bases and J by 1 base, with 10 bases left in between. The CDR3 loop spans 13 amino acids. CDR3 sequence reads: CASIKGVQETQYF. The DNA for the CDR3 is TGTGCCAGCATTAAGGGGGTCCAAGAGACCCAGTACTTC. The full variable domain, completed using reference TRBV28 and TRBJ2-5, is DVKVTQSSRYLVKRTGEKVFLECVQDMDHENMFWYRQDPGLGLRLIYFSYDVKMKEKGDIPEGYSVSREKKERFSLILESASTNQTSMYLCASIKGVQETQYFGPGTRLLVL.

V and J are TRBV19 and TRBJ1-2; the match to TRBD1 covers 8 bases. In germline, CDR1 is LNHDA, CDR2 SQIVND (reference sequence). The ends lost 5 bases at V and 7 bases at J; junction bases unmatched: 6. This CDR3 has 13 amino acids. The CDR3 DNA reads TGTGCCAGTAGTCGACAGGGGACGAGTGGCTACACCTTC. Encoded protein: CASSRQGTSGYTF.

The sample holds many counts of this clonotype. The chain has TRBV20-1 and TRBJ2-3; possibly TRBD1 or TRBD2 for D (5 bases each). Germline lookup yields CDR1 DFQATT and CDR2 SNEGSKA (reference sequence). The CDR3 has 15 amino acids. V gave up 4 bases and J gave up 4 bases, with 18 bases separating them. This CDR3 reads CSATQRGRKADTQYF. The CDR3 nucleotides read TGCAGTGCTACCCAGAGGGGCAGGAAGGCAGATACGCAGTATTTT.

In this sample, this clonotype turned up many times. This rearrangement joins TRBV12-3 or TRBV12-4 to TRBJ2-7; possible D gene TRBD2, 7 bases. The CDR3 is 13 residues long. V lost 8 bases to trimming and J lost 6 bases, with 17 bases between them. The CDR3 DNA reads TGTGCCAGCTCCGGGCAGGGGAGGGGCGAGCAGTACTTC. Protein: CASSGQGRGEQYF.

There are a few counts of this clonotype. The V and J genes are TRBV28 and TRBJ1-6; D ambiguous. The ends were cut back, 4 bases at V and 9 bases at J, with 10 bases in the middle. Germline CDR1 reads MDHEN; CDR2 reads SYDVKM. The CDR3 contains 13 residues. The CDR3 DNA sequence: TGTGCCAGCAGTTCCCCACCAGGTTCACCCCTCCACTTT. Protein sequence: CASSSPPGSPLHF.

This clonotype was recorded many times. The rearrangement joins TRBV10-3 to TRBJ1-5; possible D gene TRBD1, 5 bases. Per the germline V gene, CDR1 is ENHRY and CDR2 is SYGVKD. V was shortened by 0 bases and J by 4 bases, with 13 bases between the two germline ends. The CDR3 totals 16 residues. The CDR3 is CAISESGQGLNQPQHF. The CDR3 coding sequence is TGTGCCATCAGTGAGTCGGGGCAGGGCCTAAATCAGCCCCAGCATTTT.

The chain is built from TRBV4-1 and TRBJ2-5; no clear D gene. Germline V gives CDR1 MGHRA, CDR2 YSYEKL. This CDR3 comprises 13 residues. The germline V and J ends were trimmed by 3 bases and 5 bases, with 10 bases remaining between them. This CDR3 is CASSQFIRETQYF. CDR3 DNA sequence: TGCGCCAGCAGCCAGTTCATACGGGAGACCCAGTACTTC.

This clonotype has a count of ten or more. The chain recombines TRBV24-1 with TRBJ2-3; TRBD1 agrees at 8 bases. Germline V gene lookup returns CDR1 KGHDR and CDR2 SFDVKD. The CDR3 totals 17 residues. Trimming removed 2 bases from V and 2 bases from J; junction bases left unmatched: 8. The CDR3 sequence is CATSDSFRGRDTDTQYF. CDR3 in DNA: TGTGCCACCAGTGATTCCTTCAGGGGGCGAGACACAGATACGCAGTATTTT.

The CDR3 DNA follows: TGTGCCACCAGTGATTCCCGGACGGTGAACACCGGGGAGCTGTTTTTT. The encoded protein is CATSDSRTVNTGELFF. The J gene is TRBJ2-2, the V gene TRBV24-1; D gene ambiguous. Germline V gives CDR1 KGHDR, CDR2 SFDVKD. The V end lost 2 bases, the J end lost 1 base, and 10 bases lay between the germline ends. The CDR3 covers 16 residues.

This clonotype has more than one count but fewer than ten. The chain has TRBV11-1 and TRBJ2-7, with D perhaps matching TRBD1 (5 bases). V gave up 0 bases and J gave up 6 bases, with 6 bases separating them. The length of the CDR3 is 12 residues. Germline CDR1 is SGHAT and CDR2 is FQDESV (reference sequence). The CDR3 DNA is TGTGCCAGCAGCTTAGCGGACACCGAGCAGTACTTC. It yields the protein CASSLADTEQYF.

This clonotype was recorded at least ten times. This chain connects TRBV18 to TRBJ1-1; TRBD1 is a possible D gene (5 bases). CDR3 length: 16 amino acids. In germline, CDR1 is KGHSH, CDR2 LQKENI. Trimming removed 3 bases at V and 3 bases at J, with 17 bases between. CDR3 bases: TGTGCCAGCTCACCCCGGCGAGCGGGGGTCGACACTGAAGCTTTCTTT. It translates to CASSPRRAGVDTEAFF.

The chain joins TRBV28 to TRBJ1-2; D remains unclear. V was shortened by 1 base and J by 5 bases, with 5 bases between the two germline ends. The germline gives CDR1 MDHEN, CDR2 SYDVKM. CDR3 length: 12 amino acids. The CDR3 nucleotides are TGTGCCAGCAGTTTATCCGTGTATGGCTACACCTTC. Its protein is CASSLSVYGYTF.

The J gene is TRBJ2-7, the V gene TRBV27, with 9 bases aligning to TRBD2. Germline-derived CDR1 and CDR2 are MNHEY and SMNVEV (reference sequence). J gave up 5 bases and V 2 bases, and 10 bases lay outside the gene matches. CDR3 size: 16 residues. The CDR3 coding sequence is TGTGCCAGCAGTTTACGAGGTAGCGGGAGTGGCCACGAGCAGTACTTC. Translating gives CASSLRGSGSGHEQYF.

This clonotype was found a few times. The J gene is TRBJ1-1, the V gene TRBV20-1; possible D gene TRBD1, 6 bases. CDR3 length equals 14 residues. V lost 4 bases and J 5 bases, leaving 17 bases between the germline ends. CDR1 is DFQATT, CDR2 SNEGSKA, per germline (reference sequence). CDR3 in DNA: TGCAGTGCTAAGTTAGGTGGGACATTTACTGAAGCTTTCTTT. Translated: CSAKLGGTFTEAFF.

Many counts were recorded for this clonotype. This sequence joins TRBV7-8 and TRBJ2-7; the match to TRBD2 covers 13 bases. J gave up 6 bases and V 4 bases, and 9 bases lay outside the gene matches. The CDR3 covers 16 residues. Germline CDR1 SGHVS, CDR2 FQNEAQ. This CDR3 is CASSSGLAGVIGEQYF. The CDR3 DNA reads as TGTGCCAGCAGCTCCGGACTAGCGGGAGTTATTGGCGAGCAGTACTTC. The full variable domain, rest sourced from reference TRBV7-8 and TRBJ2-7, is GAGVSQSPRYKVAKRGQDVALRCDPISGHVSLFWYQQALGQGPEFLTYFQNEAQLDKSGLPSDRFFAERPEGSVSTLKIQRTQQEDSAVYLCASSSGLAGVIGEQYFGPGTRLTVT.

This clonotype was observed many times. The chain employs TRBV28 and TRBJ2-5; 9 nucleotides line up with TRBD1. Germline CDR1 and CDR2: MDHEN and SYDVKM. The CDR3 contains 16 residues. Losses at the gene ends were 4 bases for V and 5 bases for J; bases not matched to a gene: 11. CDR3 nucleotide sequence: TGTGCCAGCAGTTCCTCAACCGGGACAGGGAGGGAGACCCAGTACTTC. This encodes CASSSSTGTGRETQYF.

This clonotype was seen repeatedly, ten times or more. This chain uses TRBV2 with TRBJ2-7; 8 nucleotides line up with TRBD1. CDR1 is SNHLY, CDR2 FYNNEI, per germline. V lost 1 base, J lost 3 bases, and 5 bases stayed unmatched. CDR3 size: 15 residues. The CDR3 spells CASSEDGTGLYEQYF. Here the CDR3 DNA reads TGTGCCAGCAGTGAAGACGGGACAGGACTCTACGAGCAGTACTTC. Looking up the rest from reference TRBV2 and TRBJ2-7 gives the full variable domain: EPEVTQTPSHQVTQMGQEVILRCVPISNHLYFYWYRQILGQKVEFLVSFYNNEISEKSEIFDDQFSVERPDGSNFTLKIRSTKLEDSAMYFCASSEDGTGLYEQYFGPGTRLTVT.

This clonotype was counted many times. This chain joins TRBV29-1 and TRBJ2-3; possible D gene TRBD2, 5 bases. Trimming removed 6 bases at V and 0 bases at J, with 13 bases between. The CDR3 length is 14 residues. Looked up from germline, CDR1 is SQVTM and CDR2 is ANQGSEA. The CDR3 DNA reads TGCAGCGTCGAGCCCCGGACTAGCACAGATACGCAGTATTTT. Translated: CSVEPRTSTDTQYF.

This clonotype was recorded at least ten times. This chain's CDR3 is CASSLSGQLNTGELFF. The CDR3, as DNA: TGTGCCAGCAGTTTATCGGGCCAGCTTAACACCGGGGAGCTGTTTTTT. The J gene is TRBJ2-2, the V gene TRBV27; D call uncertain. This CDR3 has 16 residues. Deletions cut 0 bases from V and 2 bases from J, with 10 bases between. CDR1 and CDR2 from the germline V gene are MNHEY and SMNVEV (reference sequence).

V gene TRBV12-3 or TRBV12-4 combines with J gene TRBJ1-2, with 8 bases aligning to TRBD1. There are 13 residues in the CDR3. V shed 4 bases, J shed 7 bases, and the junction held 5 bases outside the gene matches. This CDR3 is CASSSDREGGYTF. CDR3 coding DNA: TGTGCCAGCAGTTCGGACAGGGAGGGTGGCTACACCTTC.

The table lists this clonotype with a count of one. The CDR3 nucleotides read TGCAGCGGACGATCAACCCATAACTCTGGGGCCAACGTCCTGACTTTC. This encodes CSGRSTHNSGANVLTF. The rearrangement links TRBV29-1 to TRBJ2-6; D remains unclear. Germline loops: CDR1 SQVTM, CDR2 ANQGSEA. This CDR3 contains 16 residues. V was clipped by 7 bases and J by 0 bases, with 16 bases between them.

This chain joins TRBV20-1 and TRBJ2-1; TRBD2 matches at 10 bases. The length of the CDR3 is 15 residues. Germline loops: CDR1 DFQATT, CDR2 SNEGSKA (reference sequence). The V gene end was trimmed by 1 base and the J gene end by 12 bases; junction bases not matched to a gene: 12. The DNA for the CDR3 is TGCAGTGCTAGAGCTCTAGCGGGAGCGGGGGATGGGCAGTTCTTC. Translated: CSARALAGAGDGQFF.

This chain connects TRBV29-1 to TRBJ2-3, with D unresolved. V lost 0 bases to trimming and J lost 0 bases, with 19 bases between them. Per the germline V gene, CDR1 is SQVTM and CDR2 is ANQGSEA. CDR3 length: 18 amino acids. CDR3 nucleotides: TGCAGCGTTGAAGATCTGTCCGGCTTCGGGTCTAGCACAGATACGCAGTATTTT. Translating it yields CSVEDLSGFGSSTDTQYF.